The 14 T cell receptor beta chains in this list originate from one sample, sequenced in a study of blood T cells in healthy people across ages. A second PCR, run for roughly 7 to 11 cycles, used a sample-barcoded 5' primer plus a J-beta primer mix. One entry per CDR3 protein, called by TCRdb with MiXCR from the 5' RACE reads. The sample contains fewer than 900,000 distinct CDR3 sequences, approximately 39% of which appear only once. Specimen: blood. The source of these receptors is a woman aged 60-75 years in good health.

The rearrangement uses TRBV5-1 and TRBJ2-7; 10 nucleotides match TRBD2. In germline, CDR1 is SGHRS, CDR2 YFSETQ. V dropped 10 bases and J dropped 2; count of bases not matched to a gene: 12. The CDR3 totals 15 residues. CDR3 DNA sequence: TGCGCCGGCGCTGGGAGCGGGAGGGGGACCTACGAGCAGTACTTC. Translation: CAGAGSGRGTYEQYF. The full variable domain, completed using reference TRBV5-1 and TRBJ2-7, is KAGVTQTPRYLIKTRGQQVTLSCSPISGHRSVSWYQQTPGQGLQFLFEYFSETQRNKGNFPGRFSGRQFSNSRSEMNVSTLELGDSALYLCAGAGSGRGTYEQYFGPGTRLTVT.

This clonotype was seen more than once but under ten times. CDR3 protein: CSAPIGTGVNQPQHF. The DNA for the CDR3 is TGCAGTGCTCCCATCGGGACAGGGGTTAATCAGCCCCAGCATTTT. V usage is TRBV20-1 and J usage is TRBJ1-5, with TRBD1 matching 10 bases. This CDR3 region has 15 residues. Trimming at V came to 5 bases and at J to 4 bases, leaving 8 bases not matched to a gene. Germline V gene sequence: CDR1 DFQATT, CDR2 SNEGSKA (reference sequence).

This sequence joins TRBV20-1 and TRBJ2-3; TRBD2 agrees at 9 bases. This CDR3 comprises 14 residues. Germline lookup yields CDR1 DFQATT and CDR2 SNEGSKA (reference sequence). Unmatched junction bases numbered 13, after V lost 3 bases and J lost 12 bases. The CDR3 region has the DNA TGCAGTGCTAGGGAGTGGATCGGCGGGAGGGTCCAGTATTTT. Translation gives CSAREWIGGRVQYF.

The chain links TRBV4-1 to TRBJ2-1; 8 bases line up with TRBD1. Per germline, CDR1 MGHRA and CDR2 YSYEKL. The CDR3 loop spans 14 amino acids. J gave up 8 bases and V 7 bases, and 10 bases lay outside the gene matches. The CDR3 loop is CASKWAGGWDEQFF. The CDR3 nucleotides are TGCGCCAGCAAGTGGGCAGGGGGCTGGGATGAGCAGTTCTTC.

Concerning this clonotype itself: This may be a read error: a much more frequent sequence differs by one nucleotide. The rearrangement uses TRBV28 and TRBJ2-7; TRBD2 aligns across 15 bases. There are 14 residues in the CDR3. The V gene's germline CDR1 is MDHEN and CDR2 SYDVKM. V dropped 6 bases and J dropped 6; count of bases not matched to a gene: 3. CDR3 nucleotide sequence: TGTGCCAGCAGACCGGGACTAGCGGGAGGCGAGCAGTACTTC. Its protein product is CASRPGLAGGEQYF.

The DNA for the CDR3 is TGTGCCACCAGCAGAGATAACGGGGACTATCTCCAGCATTTT. It translates to CATSRDNGDYLQHF. The chain has TRBV15 and TRBJ1-5, with a weak D call TRBD1 (5 bases). V was trimmed by 0 bases and J by 12 bases, leaving 15 bases between them. CDR3 length: 14 residues. CDR1 and CDR2 (germline): LNHNV, YYDKDF (reference sequence).

The gene calls are TRBV20-1 and TRBJ2-3; perhaps D is TRBD1 or TRBD2 (5 bases each). The CDR3 length is 17 residues. Looked up from germline, CDR1 is DFQATT and CDR2 is SNEGSKA (reference sequence). V was pared by 0 bases and J by 2 bases, with 18 bases between. CDR3 sequence reads: CSARDHRGGLHTDTQYF. In DNA, the CDR3 is TGCAGTGCTAGAGATCACCGGGGCGGACTTCACACAGATACGCAGTATTTT.

Notes on this clonotype: A much larger clonotype is one base distant, so this may be a read error. The chain employs TRBV4-3 and TRBJ2-7; 7 positions agree with TRBD2. Trimming cost V 9 bases and J 5 bases; bases outside gene matches: 19. CDR3 length equals 16 residues. Per the germline V gene, CDR1 is LGHNA and CDR2 is YSLEER. As DNA, the CDR3 is TGCGCCAGAAGCTCCACGTACGACGCGGGAGTCCACGAGCAGTACTTC. Translating gives CARSSTYDAGVHEQYF.

The chain employs TRBV20-1 and TRBJ2-7; 7 bases align to TRBD1. Looked up from germline, CDR1 is DFQATT and CDR2 is SNEGSKA (reference sequence). V lost 2 bases to trimming and J lost 1 base; unmatched junction nucleotides: 17. The CDR3 is 18 amino acids. CDR3 protein: CSARSYLGATGNSYEQYF. The CDR3 DNA reads TGCAGTGCTAGATCCTACCTTGGGGCGACAGGGAATTCCTACGAGCAGTACTTC.

This rearrangement joins TRBV5-1 to TRBJ2-7; D may correspond to TRBD1 or TRBD2 (5 bases each). With 2 bases removed from V and 0 bases from J, the gap between germline ends came to 12 bases. The CDR3 covers 15 residues. Germline V gene sequence: CDR1 SGHRS, CDR2 YFSETQ. The CDR3 loop is CASSFLGGHSYEQYF. CDR3 nucleotides: TGCGCCAGCAGCTTCCTTGGGGGTCACTCCTACGAGCAGTACTTC. Combining the CDR3 with reference TRBV5-1 and TRBJ2-7 gives the whole variable domain KAGVTQTPRYLIKTRGQQVTLSCSPISGHRSVSWYQQTPGQGLQFLFEYFSETQRNKGNFPGRFSGRQFSNSRSEMNVSTLELGDSALYLCASSFLGGHSYEQYFGPGTRLTVT.

The chain carries TRBV5-1 and TRBJ2-3; 7 nucleotides agree with TRBD2. The CDR3 sequence is 16 residues long. J lost 0 bases, V lost 0 bases, and 4 bases had no gene match. Germline V lookup: CDR1 SGHRS, CDR2 YFSETQ. CDR3: CASSLGDYSSTDTQYF. In DNA, the CDR3 is TGCGCCAGCAGCTTGGGGGACTATTCTAGCACAGATACGCAGTATTTT.

The chain uses TRBV12-3 or TRBV12-4 and TRBJ2-3; D perhaps matches TRBD2 (5 bases). The CDR3 consists of 14 residues. V lost 7 bases, J lost 6 bases, and 17 bases lay in between. In DNA form, the CDR3 reads TGTGCCAGCAACCAGCAGATTGGCGGGGATACGCAGTATTTT. Amino acids: CASNQQIGGDTQYF.

A remark on this clonotype: A much larger clonotype is one base distant, so this may be a read error. The V call is TRBV5-6, the J call TRBJ2-1; D gene unclear. CDR1 and CDR2 (germline): SGHDT, YYEEEE. V gave up 9 bases and J gave up 4 bases, with 8 bases separating them. This CDR3 is built from 11 residues. The DNA for the CDR3 is TGTGCCATCAGTGAGTACAATGAGCAGTTCTTC. Amino acid sequence: CAISEYNEQFF.

This clonotype was picked up a small number of times. The rearrangement uses TRBV20-1 and TRBJ2-5, with TRBD1 matching over 10 bases. This CDR3 spans 16 amino acids. V trimming: 3 bases; J trimming: 11 bases; junction bases outside the gene matches: 18. Germline loops: CDR1 DFQATT, CDR2 SNEGSKA (reference sequence). CDR3 sequence (DNA): TGCAGTGCTAGTTCCCATTCGGGACAGGGGATAAATGAGCAGTACTTC. It is translated as CSASSHSGQGINEQYF.